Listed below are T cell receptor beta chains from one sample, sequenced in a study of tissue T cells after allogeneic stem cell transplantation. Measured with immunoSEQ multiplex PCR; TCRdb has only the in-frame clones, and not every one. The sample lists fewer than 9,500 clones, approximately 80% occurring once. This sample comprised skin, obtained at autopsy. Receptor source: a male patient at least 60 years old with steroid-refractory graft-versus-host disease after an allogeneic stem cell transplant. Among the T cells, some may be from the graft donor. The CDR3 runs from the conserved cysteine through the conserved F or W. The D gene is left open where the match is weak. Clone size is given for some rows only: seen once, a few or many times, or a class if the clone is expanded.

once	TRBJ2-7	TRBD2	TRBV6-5	CASSSGASYEQYF	TGTGCCAGCAGTAGCGGGGCCTCCTACGAGCAGTACTTC
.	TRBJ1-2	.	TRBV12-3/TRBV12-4	CASSFTSNYGYTF	TGTGCCAGCAGTTTTACGTCCAACTATGGCTACACCTTC
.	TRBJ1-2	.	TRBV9	CASSVEGGNGYTF	TGTGCCAGCAGCGTAGAAGGAGGGAATGGCTACACCTTC
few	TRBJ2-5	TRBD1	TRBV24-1	CATTQGAQETQYF	TGTGCCACCACACAGGGGGCCCAAGAGACCCAGTACTTC
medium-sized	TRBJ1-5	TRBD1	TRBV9	CASTTGDWSNQPQHF	TGTGCCAGCACCACAGGGGACTGGAGCAATCAGCCCCAGCATTTT
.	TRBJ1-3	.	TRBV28	CALRGGNTIYF	TGTGCCTTAAGGGGCGGAAACACCATATATTTT
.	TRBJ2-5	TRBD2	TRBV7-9	CAPQSRPSGLQETQYF	TGTGCGCCGCAGTCCCGGCCTAGCGGACTTCAAGAGACCCAGTACTTC
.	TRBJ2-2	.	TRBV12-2	CASRTRRGGSGNTGELFF	TGTGCAAGTCGCACCCGTCGAGGGGGGTCGGGGAACACCGGGGAGCTGTTTTTT
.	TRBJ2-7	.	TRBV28	CASSLNQGPYEQYF	TGTGCCAGCAGTTTGAATCAGGGCCCCTACGAGCAGTACTTC
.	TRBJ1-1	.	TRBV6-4	CASSRQENTEAFF	TGTGCCAGCAGTAGACAGGAGAACACTGAAGCTTTCTTT
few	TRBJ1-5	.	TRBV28	CASSSGQPQHF	TGTGCCAGCAGTTCAGGGCAGCCCCAGCATTTT
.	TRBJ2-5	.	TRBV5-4	CASSYKETQYF	TGTGCCAGCAGCTATAAGGAGACCCAGTACTTC
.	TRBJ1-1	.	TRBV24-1	CATRSGIF	TGTGCCACCAGAAGCGGAATCTTT
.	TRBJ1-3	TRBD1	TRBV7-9	CASSLQQGAGGNTIYF	TGTGCCAGCAGCCTTCAACAGGGGGCCGGTGGAAACACCATATATTTT
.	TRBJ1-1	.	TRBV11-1	CASSVGQSLNTEAFF	TGTGCCAGCAGCGTCGGACAGTCGTTGAACACTGAAGCTTTCTTT
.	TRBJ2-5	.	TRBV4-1	CASSQGTVEMETQYF	TGCGCCAGCAGCCAAGGTACAGTCGAGATGGAGACCCAGTACTTC
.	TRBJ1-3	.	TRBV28	CATKWVSGNTIYF	TGTGCCACCAAGTGGGTCTCTGGAAACACCATATATTTT
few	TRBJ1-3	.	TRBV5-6	CASSLAPETSGNTIYF	TGTGCCAGCAGCTTGGCCCCGGAGACCTCTGGAAACACCATATATTTT
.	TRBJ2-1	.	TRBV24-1	CATSDLDTEQFF	TGTGCCACCAGTGATTTGGACACAGAGCAGTTCTTC
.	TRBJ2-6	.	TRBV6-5	CASSSRAASGANVLTF	TGTGCCAGCAGTTCAAGGGCCGCCTCTGGGGCCAACGTCCTGACTTTC
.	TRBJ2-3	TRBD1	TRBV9	CASSGDRVRDTQYF	TGTGCCAGCAGCGGAGACAGGGTAAGGGATACGCAGTATTTT
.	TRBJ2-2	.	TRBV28	CASSTPFDDGDTGELFF	TGTGCCAGCAGTACGCCCTTCGACGACGGGGACACCGGGGAGCTGTTTTTT
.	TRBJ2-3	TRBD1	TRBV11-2	CASSRGTGRSDTQYF	TGTGCCAGCAGCCGCGGGACAGGGAGGTCAGATACGCAGTATTTT
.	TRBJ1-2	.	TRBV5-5	CASSSTSGANYGYTF	TGTGCCAGCAGCTCAACGTCAGGGGCTAACTATGGCTACACCTTC
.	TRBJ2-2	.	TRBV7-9	CASLQKGTGELFF	TGTGCCAGCCTTCAAAAAGGGACCGGGGAGCTGTTTTTT
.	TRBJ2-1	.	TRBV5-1	CASSLEPTYNEQFF	TGCGCCAGCAGCTTGGAGCCCACTTACAATGAGCAGTTCTTC
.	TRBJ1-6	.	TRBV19	CASSIDQAGGSPLHF	TGTGCCAGTAGTATAGACCAGGCGGGGGGTTCACCCCTCCACTTT
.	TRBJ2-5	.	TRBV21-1	CASSKGQGNQKYQETQYF	TGTGCCAGCAGCAAGGGACAGGGTAACCAGAAATACCAAGAGACCCAGTACTTC
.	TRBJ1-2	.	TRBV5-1	CASSGGGVANYGYTF	TGCGCCAGCAGCGGAGGGGGGGTAGCTAACTATGGCTACACCTTC
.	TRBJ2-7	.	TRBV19	CASGGWSAYEQYF	TGTGCCAGTGGGGGTTGGTCCGCCTACGAGCAGTACTTC
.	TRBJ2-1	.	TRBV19	CASSIWLNNEQFF	TGTGCCAGTAGTATATGGCTGAACAATGAGCAGTTCTTC
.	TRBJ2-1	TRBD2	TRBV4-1	CASSQGSGGAVNEQFF	TGCGCCAGCAGCCAAGGAAGCGGGGGGGCCGTGAATGAGCAGTTCTTC
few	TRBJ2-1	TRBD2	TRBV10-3	CAISELAGDKQFF	TGTGCCATCAGTGAGTTAGCGGGGGACAAGCAGTTCTTC
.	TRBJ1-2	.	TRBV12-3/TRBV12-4	CASSSGNYGYTF	TGTGCCAGCAGTTCAGGGAACTATGGCTACACCTTC
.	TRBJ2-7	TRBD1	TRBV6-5	CASSDTQGDYEQYF	TGTGCCAGCAGCGATACGCAGGGGGACTACGAGCAGTACTTC
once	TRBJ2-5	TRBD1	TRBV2	CASSPGTDIQETQYF	TGTGCCAGCAGCCCCGGGACAGATATTCAAGAGACCCAGTACTTC
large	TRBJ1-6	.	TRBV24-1	CATSDSGYNSPLHF	TGTGCCACCAGTGATTCCGGGTATAATTCACCCCTCCACTTT
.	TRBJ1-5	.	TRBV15	CATSRDRNTISNQPQHF	TGTGCCACCAGCAGAGATCGGAATACTATCAGCAATCAGCCCCAGCATTTT
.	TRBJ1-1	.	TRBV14	CATRHLSTEAFF	TGTGCCACCCGCCACCTGTCCACTGAAGCTTTCTTT
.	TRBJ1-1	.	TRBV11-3	CASSEGELGTEAFF	TGTGCCAGCAGCGAGGGGGAGTTGGGCACTGAAGCTTTCTTT
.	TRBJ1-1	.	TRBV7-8	CASSLHGGSSTEAFF	TGTGCCAGCAGCTTGCACGGTGGGTCTAGCACTGAAGCTTTCTTT
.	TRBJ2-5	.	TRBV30	CAWSPGGQETQYF	TGTGCCTGGAGTCCCGGGGGACAAGAGACCCAGTACTTC
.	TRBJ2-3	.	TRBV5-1	CASSLMGAPVTDTQYF	TGCGCCAGCAGCTTGATGGGGGCTCCAGTCACAGATACGCAGTATTTT
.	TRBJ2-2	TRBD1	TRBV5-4	CASSVAGQGVTGELFF	TGTGCCAGCAGCGTCGCGGGACAGGGGGTTACAGGGGAGCTGTTTTTT
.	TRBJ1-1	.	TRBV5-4	CASSMTGVGTEAFF	TGTGCCAGCAGCATGACAGGAGTAGGCACTGAAGCTTTCTTT
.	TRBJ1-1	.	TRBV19	CASSVGRTATEAFF	TGTGCCAGTAGTGTAGGACGGACTGCCACTGAAGCTTTCTTT
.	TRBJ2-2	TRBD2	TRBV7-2	CASSFAGGNTGELFF	TGTGCCAGCAGCTTCGCGGGGGGGAACACCGGGGAGCTGTTTTTT
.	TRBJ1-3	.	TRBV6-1	CASSDLWQEPGNTIYF	TGTGCCAGCAGTGATTTGTGGCAGGAACCTGGAAACACCATATATTTT
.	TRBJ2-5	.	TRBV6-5	CASSYSDGETQYF	TGTGCCAGCAGTTACTCGGACGGGGAGACCCAGTACTTC
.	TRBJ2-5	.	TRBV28	CASSLWSGGAAETQYF	TGTGCCAGCAGTTTATGGAGTGGGGGGGCTGCGGAGACCCAGTACTTC
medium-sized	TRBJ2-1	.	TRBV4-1	CASSRSREYEQFF	TGCGCCAGCAGCCGTAGCAGGGAGTATGAGCAGTTCTTC
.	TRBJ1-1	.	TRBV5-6	CASSFPPLDTEAFF	TGTGCCAGCAGCTTCCCACCTTTAGACACTGAAGCTTTCTTT